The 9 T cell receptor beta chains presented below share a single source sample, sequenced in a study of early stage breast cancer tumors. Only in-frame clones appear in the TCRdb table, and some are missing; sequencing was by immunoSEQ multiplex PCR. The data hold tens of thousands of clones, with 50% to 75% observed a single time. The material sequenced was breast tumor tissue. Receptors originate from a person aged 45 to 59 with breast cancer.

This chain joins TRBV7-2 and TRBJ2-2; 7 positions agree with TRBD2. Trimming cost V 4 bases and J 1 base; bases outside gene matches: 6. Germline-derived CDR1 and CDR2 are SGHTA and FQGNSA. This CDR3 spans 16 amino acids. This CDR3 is CASSSASGLNTGELFF. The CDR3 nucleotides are TGTGCCAGCAGCTCCGCTAGCGGTTTGAACACCGGGGAGCTGTTTTTT.

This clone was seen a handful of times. CDR3 DNA sequence: TGTGCCAGCAGTTTATCGAGGAGAGCCGGCGATGAGCAGTTCTTC. Protein sequence: CASSLSRRAGDEQFF. The chain recombines TRBV27 with TRBJ2-1; no clear D. Germline loops: CDR1 MNHEY, CDR2 SMNVEV (reference sequence). The CDR3 consists of 15 residues. V lost 0 bases and J 8 bases, leaving 14 bases between the germline ends.

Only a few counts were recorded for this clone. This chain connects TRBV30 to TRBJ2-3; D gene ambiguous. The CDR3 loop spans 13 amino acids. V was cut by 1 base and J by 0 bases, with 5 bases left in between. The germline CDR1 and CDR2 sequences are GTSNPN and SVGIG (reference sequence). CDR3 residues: CAWSGESTDTQYF. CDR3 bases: TGTGCCTGGAGTGGGGAAAGCACAGATACGCAGTATTTT. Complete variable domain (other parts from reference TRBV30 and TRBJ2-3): SQTIHQWPATLVQPVGSPLSLECTVEGTSNPNLYWYRQAAGRGLQLLFYSVGIGQISSEVPQNLSASRPQDRQFILSSKKLLLSDSGFYLCAWSGESTDTQYFGPGTRLTVL.

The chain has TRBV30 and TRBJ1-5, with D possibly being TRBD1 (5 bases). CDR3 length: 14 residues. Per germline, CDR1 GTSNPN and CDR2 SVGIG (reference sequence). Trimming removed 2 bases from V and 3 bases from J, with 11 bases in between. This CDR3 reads CAWSLGTTNQPQHF. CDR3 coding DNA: TGTGCCTGGAGTCTCGGGACCACCAATCAGCCCCAGCATTTT. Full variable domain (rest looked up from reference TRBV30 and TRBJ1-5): SQTIHQWPATLVQPVGSPLSLECTVEGTSNPNLYWYRQAAGRGLQLLFYSVGIGQISSEVPQNLSASRPQDRQFILSSKKLLLSDSGFYLCAWSLGTTNQPQHFGDGTRLSIL.

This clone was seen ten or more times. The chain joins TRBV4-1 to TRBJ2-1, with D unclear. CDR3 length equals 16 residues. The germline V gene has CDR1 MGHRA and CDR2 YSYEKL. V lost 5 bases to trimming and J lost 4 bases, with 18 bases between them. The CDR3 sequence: CASSTPGAYAYNEQFF. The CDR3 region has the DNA TGCGCCAGCAGCACCCCCGGAGCGTATGCTTACAATGAGCAGTTCTTC.

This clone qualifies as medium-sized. CDR3 DNA: TGTGCCAGCAGCCAAGTTGCTTACTCAAGCGGGAACACCGGGGAGCTGTTTTTT. Amino acids: CASSQVAYSSGNTGELFF. The chain couples TRBV4-2 to TRBJ2-2; D possibly corresponds to TRBD2 (5 bases). The CDR3 contains 18 residues. Per the germline V gene, CDR1 is LGHNA and CDR2 is YNFKEQ. Trimming pared 1 base from V and 1 base from J, leaving 16 bases between.

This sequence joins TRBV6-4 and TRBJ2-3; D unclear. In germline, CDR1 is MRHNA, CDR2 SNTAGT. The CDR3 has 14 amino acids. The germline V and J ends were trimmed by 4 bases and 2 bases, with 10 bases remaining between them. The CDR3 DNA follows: TGTGCCAGCAGTGCGCAGACCAACACAGATACGCAGTATTTT. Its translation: CASSAQTNTDTQYF.

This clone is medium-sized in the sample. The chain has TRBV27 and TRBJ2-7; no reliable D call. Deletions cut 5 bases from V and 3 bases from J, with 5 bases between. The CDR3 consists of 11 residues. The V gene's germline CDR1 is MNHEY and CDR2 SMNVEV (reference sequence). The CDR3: CASSAYYEQYF. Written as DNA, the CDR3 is TGTGCCAGCAGTGCCTACTACGAGCAGTACTTC.

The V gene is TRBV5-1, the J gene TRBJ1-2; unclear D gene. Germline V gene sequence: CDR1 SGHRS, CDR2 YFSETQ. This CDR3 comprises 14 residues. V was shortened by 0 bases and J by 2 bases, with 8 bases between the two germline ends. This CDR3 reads CASSLDPENYGYTF. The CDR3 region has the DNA TGCGCCAGCAGCTTGGACCCTGAGAACTATGGCTACACCTTC.